Following are 30 T cell receptor beta chains from one sample sequenced in a study of blood T cell repertoires in COVID-19 (dated by TCRdb to 2019 to 2021). Library preparation was by the immunoSEQ multiplex PCR assay. This immuneACCESS table, as held by TCRdb, lists in-frame sequences with V and J called but not all clones. Of the missing ones, under half trace to an unresolved V gene in checked studies; the others have no known cause. The sample contains tens of thousands of clones, 60% to 85% of them found a single time. About a sixth of the sample lies in the top ten. Sequenced sample: peripheral blood. These receptor sequences come from a human donor in a cohort sampled during active COVID-19.

This chain uses TRBV7-8 with TRBJ1-5; possibly TRBD1 for D (6 bases). This CDR3 is built from 13 residues. Deletions cut 4 bases from V and 4 bases from J, with 8 bases between. Looked up from germline, CDR1 is SGHVS and CDR2 is FQNEAQ. This CDR3 reads CASSWDMNQPQHF. The CDR3, as DNA: TGTGCCAGCAGCTGGGACATGAATCAGCCCCAGCATTTT.

This chain connects TRBV7-2 to TRBJ2-1; TRBD2 matches at 8 bases. In germline, CDR1 is SGHTA, CDR2 FQGNSA. The CDR3 loop spans 16 amino acids. J was trimmed by 3 bases and V by 1 base; bases with no gene match: 5. CDR3 in amino acids: CASSLGAGVVYNEQFF. The CDR3 coding sequence is TGTGCCAGCAGCTTAGGAGCGGGAGTAGTCTACAATGAGCAGTTCTTC.

The chain carries TRBV5-5 and TRBJ2-7; possibly TRBD1 for D (5 bases). The V and J ends lost 0 bases and 3 bases respectively, with 13 bases between them. Germline CDR1 SGHKS, CDR2 YYEKEE (reference sequence). This CDR3 spans 15 amino acids. The CDR3 is CASSLAAREGYEQYF. The CDR3 coding sequence is TGTGCCAGCAGCTTGGCGGCCAGGGAAGGCTACGAGCAGTACTTC.

The rearrangement links TRBV28 to TRBJ1-6; D unclear. The CDR3 totals 12 residues. The ends were cut back, 2 bases at V and 9 bases at J, with 5 bases in the middle. Germline V CDR1 and CDR2: MDHEN, SYDVKM. The CDR3 is CASSLRVSPLHF. The CDR3 DNA follows: TGTGCCAGCAGTTTACGGGTTTCACCCCTCCACTTT.

The chain employs TRBV10-3 and TRBJ2-7; maybe TRBD1 (7 bases). The V gene lost 3 bases and the J gene lost 5 bases, with 11 bases spanning the gap. The CDR3 covers 13 residues. Germline V gene sequence: CDR1 ENHRY, CDR2 SYGVKD. CDR3: CAISDTRGDEQYV. The CDR3 DNA is TGTGCCATCAGTGACACCAGGGGGGACGAGCAGTACGTC.

The chain employs TRBV3-1 (or the pseudogene TRBV3-2) and TRBJ1-4, with 8 positions matching TRBD1. This CDR3 spans 13 amino acids. Per germline, CDR1 LGHDT and CDR2 YNNKEL (reference sequence). V shed 7 bases, J shed 8 bases, and the junction held 6 bases outside the gene matches. DNA for the CDR3: TGTGCCAGCAAAAGGCAGGGGGCGGAAAAACTGTTTTTT. Translation gives CASKRQGAEKLFF.

This chain uses TRBV6-2 or TRBV6-3 with TRBJ2-7, with 11 nucleotides matching TRBD2. Unmatched junction bases numbered 5, after V lost 6 bases and J lost 1 base. CDR1 is MNHEY and CDR2 is SVGEGT in the germline V gene. The CDR3 spans 15 residues. CDR3: CASSSGTSGSYEQYV. CDR3 DNA sequence: TGTGCCAGCAGCTCCGGGACTAGCGGTTCCTACGAGCAGTACGTC.

The genes are TRBV7-3 and TRBJ2-7; D might be TRBD1 (7 bases). The ends were cut back, 5 bases at V and 5 bases at J, with 19 bases in the middle. CDR1 is SGHTA, CDR2 FQGTGA, per germline. This CDR3 is built from 15 residues. In nucleotides, the CDR3 is TGTGCCAGCAGCCCGATAGGCGGGACAGTCCACGAGCAGTACTTC. Translation: CASSPIGGTVHEQYF.

V usage is TRBV28 and J usage is TRBJ1-2; 11 nucleotides agree with TRBD1. Trimming removed 5 bases from V and 1 base from J; junction bases left unmatched: 12. The germline V gene has CDR1 MDHEN and CDR2 SYDVKM. This CDR3 is 18 amino acids long. Written as DNA, the CDR3 is TGTGCCAGCAGTCCACTCCGGGACAGGGGGAACCTTAACTATGGCTACACCTTC. Protein sequence: CASSPLRDRGNLNYGYTF.

The chain is built from TRBV5-4 and TRBJ2-3; D is perhaps TRBD2 (6 bases). Germline V gene sequence: CDR1 SGHNT, CDR2 YYREEE (reference sequence). This CDR3 has 16 residues. The V end lost 2 bases, the J end lost 2 bases, and 15 bases lay between the germline ends. Here the CDR3 DNA reads TGTGCCAGCAGCTTTGCCGGGAGCGATTACACAGATACGCAGTATTTT. Translation gives CASSFAGSDYTDTQYF. Complete variable domain (other parts from reference TRBV5-4 and TRBJ2-3): ETGVTQSPTHLIKTRGQQVTLRCSSQSGHNTVSWYQQALGQGPQFIFQYYREEENGRGNFPPRFSGLQFPNYSSELNVNALELDDSALYLCASSFAGSDYTDTQYFGPGTRLTVL.

The chain employs TRBV7-2 and TRBJ2-7, with a possible D match to TRBD2 (6 bases). V was cut by 2 bases and J by 2 bases, with 10 bases left in between. CDR3 length: 14 residues. In germline, CDR1 is SGHTA, CDR2 FQGNSA. The CDR3, as DNA: TGTGCCAGCAGCTTAATGACGGGGGCCTACGAGCAGTACTTC. Translated, it gives CASSLMTGAYEQYF. Using reference TRBV7-2 and TRBJ2-7 for the parts outside the CDR3, the full variable domain is GAGVSQSPSNKVTEKGKDVELRCDPISGHTALYWYRQSLGQGLEFLIYFQGNSAPDKSGLPSDRFSAERTGGSVSTLTIQRTQQEDSAVYLCASSLMTGAYEQYFGPGTRLTVT.

The rearrangement joins TRBV6-6 to TRBJ2-2; a weak D match, TRBD2 (5 bases). The germline V gene has CDR1 MNHNY and CDR2 SVGAGI (reference sequence). The CDR3 has 12 residues. The V end lost 4 bases, the J end lost 7 bases, and 7 bases lay between the germline ends. Written as DNA, the CDR3 is TGTGCCAGCAGTTCGGGGTTCGGGGAGCTGTTTTTT. Translating gives CASSSGFGELFF.

This clone came up a few times. The chain combines TRBV12-3 or TRBV12-4 with TRBJ2-3, with a weak D call TRBD2 (6 bases). V gave up 5 bases and J gave up 3 bases, with 9 bases separating them. The CDR3 contains 13 residues. In nucleotides, the CDR3 is TGTGCCAGCAGTCTACGGGAGACAGATACGCAGTATTTT. It is translated as CASSLRETDTQYF.

The J gene is TRBJ2-2, the V gene TRBV4-2; D remains ambiguous. The CDR3 length is 15 residues. Germline V gene sequence: CDR1 LGHNA, CDR2 YNFKEQ. Deletions cut 1 base from V and 4 bases from J, with 10 bases between. The CDR3: CASSQGLELTGELFF. The CDR3 nucleotides read TGTGCCAGCAGCCAAGGACTGGAACTCACCGGGGAGCTGTTTTTT.

The table lists this clone with a count of one. CDR3 nucleotides: TGCGCCAGCAGCTTGCCAACTAGCGGGAGGGAGGCAGATACGCAGTATTTT. Translation: CASSLPTSGREADTQYF. The chain is built from TRBV5-1 and TRBJ2-3; 13 bases align to TRBD2. The CDR3 spans 17 residues. V lost 1 base and J lost 4; bases outside the gene matches: 6. Germline CDR1 reads SGHRS; CDR2 reads YFSETQ.

The chain couples TRBV5-6 to TRBJ2-7; possible D gene TRBD2, 7 bases. Trimming took 0 bases from V and 7 from J, leaving 17 bases between them. The CDR3 is 15 amino acids. In germline, CDR1 is SGHDT, CDR2 YYEEEE. Here the CDR3 reads CASSLVAGAPGEQYF. Here the CDR3 DNA reads TGTGCCAGCAGCTTGGTGGCGGGGGCCCCGGGGGAGCAGTACTTC.

This clone occurred once. The chain carries TRBV5-1 and TRBJ2-5, with D perhaps matching TRBD2 (5 bases). Trimming removed 4 bases at V and 5 bases at J, with 12 bases between. CDR1 is SGHRS, CDR2 YFSETQ, per germline. This CDR3 region has 13 residues. The CDR3 protein is CASSRGLVETQYF. CDR3 DNA sequence: TGCGCCAGCAGCCGAGGACTCGTGGAGACCCAGTACTTC.

This chain links TRBV14 with TRBJ1-2; D uncertain. Germline CDR1 and CDR2: SGHDN and FVKESK. CDR3 length: 15 residues. Trimming took off 2 bases at V and 0 bases at J, with 10 bases between the two ends. The CDR3 loop is CASSQYSGTNYGYTF. In nucleotides, the CDR3 is TGTGCCAGCAGCCAATATAGCGGAACTAACTATGGCTACACCTTC. Drawing the rest from reference TRBV14 and TRBJ1-2, the complete variable domain is EAGVTQFPSHSVIEKGQTVTLRCDPISGHDNLYWYRRVMGKEIKFLLHFVKESKQDESGMPNNRFLAERTGGTYSTLKVQPAELEDSGVYFCASSQYSGTNYGYTFGSGTRLTVV.

The rearrangement links TRBV6-5 to TRBJ2-1; 9 positions match TRBD2. Looked up from germline, CDR1 is MNHEY and CDR2 is SVGAGI. J was trimmed by 6 bases and V by 8 bases; bases with no gene match: 11. The CDR3 totals 15 residues. The DNA of the CDR3 is TGTGCCAGCGTTCCGGGACTAGCCCCTGGCAATGAGCAGTTCTTC. This translates into CASVPGLAPGNEQFF.

In its sample, this clone was seen once. The V call is TRBV30, the J call TRBJ1-6; 8 bases line up with TRBD1. J lost 8 bases, V lost 2 bases, and 5 bases had no gene match. The germline CDR1 and CDR2 sequences are GTSNPN and SVGIG (reference sequence). The CDR3 is 14 residues long. CDR3 DNA: TGTGCCTGGAGTTCAGGGGGCGGGTATTCACCCCTCCACTTT. Encoded protein: CAWSSGGGYSPLHF.

The V gene is TRBV6-5, the J gene TRBJ2-5, with 9 bases matching TRBD1. This CDR3 region has 15 residues. With 6 bases clipped from V and 4 bases from J, the junction kept 9 bases outside the gene matches. From germline, CDR1 is MNHEY and CDR2 SVGAGI. For the CDR3, the DNA is TGTGCCAGCAGCAAAGGGACAGGGAATGCAGAGACCCAGTACTTC. It is translated as CASSKGTGNAETQYF.

The genes are TRBV10-1 and TRBJ2-1; TRBD2 agrees at 8 bases. The CDR3 contains 15 residues. Per the germline V gene, CDR1 is WNHNN and CDR2 is SYGVQD (reference sequence). The V segment lost 1 base and the J segment 8 bases; nucleotides outside the gene matches: 7. The CDR3 nucleotides read TGCGCCAGCAGTGAGTGGGGCGGGAGGATGGATGAGCAGTTCTTC. This encodes CASSEWGGRMDEQFF.

This chain uses TRBV30 with TRBJ2-6, with D maybe TRBD1 (6 bases). From germline, CDR1 is GTSNPN and CDR2 SVGIG (reference sequence). There are 16 residues in the CDR3. V shed 6 bases and J shed 0 bases, with 15 bases lying between them. The CDR3 here is CACETGLHSGANVLTF. DNA of the CDR3: TGTGCCTGCGAAACAGGGCTTCACTCTGGGGCCAACGTCCTGACTTTC.

This clone was observed once. The chain joins TRBV6-6 to TRBJ1-6, with D possibly being TRBD1 (5 bases). CDR3 length: 16 residues. V was pared by 8 bases and J by 7 bases, with 21 bases between. From germline, CDR1 is MNHNY and CDR2 SVGAGI (reference sequence). The DNA of the CDR3 is TGTGCCAGCCTTAAGGAGGGGCCCCCGGCAAATTCACCCCTCCACTTT. This codes for CASLKEGPPANSPLHF.

V gene TRBV5-4 combines with J gene TRBJ1-4; 9 bases line up with TRBD1. This CDR3 has 14 residues. Trimming took 3 bases from V and 7 from J; bases not matched to a gene: 4. Germline V gives CDR1 SGHNT, CDR2 YYREEE (reference sequence). CDR3 DNA sequence: TGTGCCAGCAGCTCAGGGACAGGGCGTGAAAAACTGTTTTTT. Translating gives CASSSGTGREKLFF.

The chain links TRBV27 to TRBJ2-6; unclear D gene. Between the trimmed V and J ends, which lost 2 bases and 4 bases, there was a span of 12 bases. CDR1 is MNHEY, CDR2 SMNVEV, per germline (reference sequence). This CDR3 comprises 16 residues. CDR3 residues: CASSLNFGGGANVLTF. CDR3 in DNA: TGTGCCAGCAGTTTAAATTTTGGCGGAGGGGCCAACGTCCTGACTTTC.

The chain carries TRBV24-1 and TRBJ2-1; 11 nucleotides match TRBD2. CDR1 and CDR2 (germline): KGHDR, SFDVKD. Trimming cost V 4 bases and J 0 bases; bases outside gene matches: 13. The CDR3 has 20 amino acids. The CDR3 is CATSDPGASGRKRSYNEQFF. The CDR3 DNA reads as TGTGCCACCAGTGACCCAGGGGCTAGCGGGAGGAAGCGCTCCTACAATGAGCAGTTCTTC.

This clone was seen many times. The V call is TRBV14, the J call TRBJ2-7; a weak D match, TRBD1 (6 bases). Germline V lookup: CDR1 SGHDN, CDR2 FVKESK. This CDR3 spans 15 amino acids. The V and J ends lost 4 bases and 2 bases respectively, with 15 bases between them. CDR3 DNA: TGTGCCAGCAGCCCCTACAGGGACCCCACCTACGAGCAGTACGTC. This codes for CASSPYRDPTYEQYV.

The chain carries TRBV6-1 and TRBJ1-2; maybe TRBD1 (6 bases). The CDR3 extends over 12 amino acids. V gave up 3 bases and J gave up 6 bases, with 8 bases separating them. Per the germline V gene, CDR1 is MNHNS and CDR2 is SASEGT. CDR3 sequence (DNA): TGTGCCAGCAGTGACAGGGGTGATGGCTACACCTTC. This sequence encodes CASSDRGDGYTF.

The chain is built from TRBV5-1 and TRBJ1-6; 11 nucleotides agree with TRBD1. With 7 bases clipped from V and 7 bases from J, the junction kept 7 bases outside the gene matches. Per the germline V gene, CDR1 is SGHRS and CDR2 is YFSETQ. This CDR3 has 15 residues. CDR3 bases: TGCGCCAGCTCTTGGGGACAGGGGGAGAATTCACCCCTCCACTTT. This sequence encodes CASSWGQGENSPLHF.